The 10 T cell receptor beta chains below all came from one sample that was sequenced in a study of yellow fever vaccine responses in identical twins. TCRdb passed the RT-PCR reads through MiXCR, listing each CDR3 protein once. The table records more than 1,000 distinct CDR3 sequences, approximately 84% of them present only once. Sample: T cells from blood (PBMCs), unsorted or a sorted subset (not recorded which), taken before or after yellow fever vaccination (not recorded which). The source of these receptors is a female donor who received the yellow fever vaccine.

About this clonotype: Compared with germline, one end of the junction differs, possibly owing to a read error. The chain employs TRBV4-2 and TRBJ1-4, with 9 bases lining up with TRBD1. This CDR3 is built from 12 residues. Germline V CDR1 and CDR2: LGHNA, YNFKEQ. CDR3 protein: CASSQLGDRDSF. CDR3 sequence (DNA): TGTGCCAGCAGCCAACTGGGGGACAGGGACAGCTTT.

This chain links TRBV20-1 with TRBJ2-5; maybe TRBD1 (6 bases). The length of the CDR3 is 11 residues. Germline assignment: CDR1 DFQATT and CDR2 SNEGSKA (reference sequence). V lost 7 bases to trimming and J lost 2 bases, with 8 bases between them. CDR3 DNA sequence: TGCAGTGGAGGACAGCAAGAGACCCAGTACTTC. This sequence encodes CSGGQQETQYF.

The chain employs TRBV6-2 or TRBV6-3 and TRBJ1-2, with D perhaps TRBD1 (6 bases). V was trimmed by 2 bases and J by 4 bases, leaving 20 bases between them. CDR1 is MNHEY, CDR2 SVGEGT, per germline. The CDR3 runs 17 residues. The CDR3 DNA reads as TGTGCCAGCAGTTACCCTGATCGACAGGCTACGACCTATGGCTACACCTTC. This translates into CASSYPDRQATTYGYTF.

The CDR3 sequence is CAWSVDGGRSTDTQYF. CDR3 DNA: TGTGCCTGGAGTGTCGACGGGGGGCGGTCGACAGATACGCAGTATTTT. The chain couples TRBV30 to TRBJ2-3; TRBD2 might be the D (7 bases). Germline CDR1 is GTSNPN and CDR2 is SVGIG (reference sequence). The CDR3 covers 16 residues. Trimming stripped 0 bases from V and 3 bases from J, with 16 bases between.

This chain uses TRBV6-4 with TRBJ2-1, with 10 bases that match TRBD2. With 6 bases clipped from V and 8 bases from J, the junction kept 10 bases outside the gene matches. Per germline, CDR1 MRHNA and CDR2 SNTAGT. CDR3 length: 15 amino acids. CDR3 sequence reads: CASSQSGGAMDEQFF. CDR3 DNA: TGTGCCAGCAGCCAAAGCGGGGGGGCCATGGATGAGCAGTTCTTC.

In DNA form, the CDR3 reads TGTGCCAGCAGGGACAGTGGGAACACCGGGGAGCTGTTTTTT. Protein product: CASRDSGNTGELFF. V usage is TRBV6-4 and J usage is TRBJ2-2; the D gene is possibly TRBD1 (6 bases). The V and J ends lost 6 bases and 1 base respectively, with 9 bases between them. The CDR3 contains 14 residues. Germline CDR1 and CDR2: MRHNA and SNTAGT.

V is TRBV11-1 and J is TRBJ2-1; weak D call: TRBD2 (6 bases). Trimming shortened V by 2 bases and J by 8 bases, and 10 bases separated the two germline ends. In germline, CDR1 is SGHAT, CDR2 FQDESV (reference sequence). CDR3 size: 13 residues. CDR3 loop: CASSLIRGDEQFF. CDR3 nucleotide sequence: TGTGCCAGCAGCTTAATCCGCGGGGATGAGCAGTTCTTC. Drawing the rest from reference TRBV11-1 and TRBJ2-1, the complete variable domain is EAEVAQSPRYKITEKSQAVAFWCDPISGHATLYWYRQILGQGPELLVQFQDESVVDDSQLPKDRFSAERLKGVDSTLKIQPAELGDSAMYLCASSLIRGDEQFFGPGTRLTVL.

The CDR3 DNA reads as TGTGCCACCCAGCAGATGGCTAGCAGGTACAATGAGCAGTTCTTC. Translating gives CATQQMASRYNEQFF. This chain links TRBV15 with TRBJ2-1, with D perhaps TRBD2 (5 bases). V lost 8 bases, J lost 4 bases, and 18 bases lay in between. The CDR3 extends over 15 amino acids. The germline V gene has CDR1 LNHNV and CDR2 YYDKDF (reference sequence).

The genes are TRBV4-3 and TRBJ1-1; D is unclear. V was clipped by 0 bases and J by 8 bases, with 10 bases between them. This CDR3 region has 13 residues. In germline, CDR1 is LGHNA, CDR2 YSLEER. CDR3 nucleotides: TGCGCCAGCAGCCAAGAGGCAGAACGAGAAGCTTTCTTT. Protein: CASSQEAEREAFF.

The CDR3 is CASSLTGTSGSSYEQYF. CDR3 coding DNA: TGTGCCAGCAGCTTAACGGGGACTAGCGGGAGCTCCTACGAGCAGTACTTC. This sequence joins TRBV7-3 and TRBJ2-7, with 14 bases fitting TRBD2. Losses at the gene ends were 0 bases for V and 0 bases for J; bases not matched to a gene: 1. The germline V gene encodes CDR1 SGHTA and CDR2 FQGTGA. The length of the CDR3 is 17 residues.